This entry lists 5 T cell receptor beta chains sequenced from one sample in a study of blood T cell repertoires in COVID-19. Generated by immunoSEQ multiplex PCR, the TCRdb table keeps only in-frame clones and is missing some. The sample records around 240,000 clones, about 82% being singletons. Material for sequencing was PBMCs or T cells enriched from blood (not recorded which). Every receptor here comes from a woman aged 50 to 65 who had recovered from COVID-19.

V is TRBV7-2 and J is TRBJ1-5; no clear D. Germline-derived CDR1 and CDR2 are SGHTA and FQGNSA. This CDR3 has 15 residues. The ends were cut back, 5 bases at V and 6 bases at J, with 17 bases in the middle. The CDR3 loop is CASSPSSGGGQPQHF. CDR3 nucleotides: TGTGCCAGCAGCCCCTCCTCGGGAGGCGGTCAGCCCCAGCATTTT.

This clone appeared once. The rearrangement links TRBV27 to TRBJ2-1; 12 bases are a match to TRBD2. Germline assignment: CDR1 MNHEY and CDR2 SMNVEV (reference sequence). The CDR3 spans 15 residues. With V trimmed by 4 bases and J by 9 bases, 7 bases remained unmatched. In nucleotides, the CDR3 is TGTGCCAGCAGTTACCGACTAGCGGGAGTGGGTGAGCAGTTCTTC. Translating gives CASSYRLAGVGEQFF.

This rearrangement joins TRBV18 to TRBJ2-7, with TRBD2 matching over 10 bases. Per germline, CDR1 KGHSH and CDR2 LQKENI. The CDR3 has 14 amino acids. The trim removed 3 bases at V and 5 bases at J, leaving 4 bases unmatched. Written as DNA, the CDR3 is TGTGCCAGCTCACCGCTAGCGGGGGCAAACGAGCAGTACTTC. It codes for CASSPLAGANEQYF.

The chain has TRBV21-1 and TRBJ2-5; TRBD2 is the table's D call and was not checked against the DNA. TRBV21-1 represents a pseudogene. The length of the CDR3 is 13 residues. The DNA of the CDR3 is TGTGCCAGCACTAGCGGGAGAGGAGAGACCCAGTACTTC. Translating it yields CASTSGRGETQYF.

This chain links TRBV3-1 (or the pseudogene TRBV3-2) with TRBJ2-7; unclear D gene. Germline V gene lookup returns CDR1 LGHDT and CDR2 YNNKEL (reference sequence). Deletions cut 1 base from V and 3 bases from J, with 4 bases between. CDR3 length equals 12 residues. This CDR3 reads CASSQVLYEQYF. Written as DNA, the CDR3 is TGTGCCAGCAGCCAAGTCCTCTACGAGCAGTACTTC.